This T cell receptor beta chain was captured by sequencing in a study of T cell changes during pregnancy in multiple sclerosis. Assay used: immunoSEQ multiplex PCR; TCRdb lists only in-frame clones, some missing. Here the sample spans around 30,000 clones, 75% to 95% being singletons. The receptor's source is a female donor with multiple sclerosis, enrolled in a pregnancy study. The source was CD8+ T cells from peripheral blood mononuclear cells, collected in the second trimester of pregnancy.

CDR3 residues: CATSVRSDTQYF. CDR3 bases: TGCGCCACCTCAGTCCGTTCAGATACGCAGTATTTT. The rearrangement uses TRBV23-1 and TRBJ2-3; D gene ambiguous. TRBV23-1 is recorded as an ORF, its role being uncertain. This CDR3 contains 12 residues. V lost 10 bases and J lost 4, with 12 bases in between.